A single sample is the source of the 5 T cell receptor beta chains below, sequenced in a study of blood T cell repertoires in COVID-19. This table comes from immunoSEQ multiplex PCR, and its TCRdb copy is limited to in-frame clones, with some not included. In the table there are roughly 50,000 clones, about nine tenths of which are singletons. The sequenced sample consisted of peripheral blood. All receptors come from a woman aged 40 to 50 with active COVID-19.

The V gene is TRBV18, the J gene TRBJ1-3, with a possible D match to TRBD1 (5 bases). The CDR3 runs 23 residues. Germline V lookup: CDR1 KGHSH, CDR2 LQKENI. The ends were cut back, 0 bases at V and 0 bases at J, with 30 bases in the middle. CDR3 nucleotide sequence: TGTGCCAGCTCACCACCGGTGACTCCCTCGGCAGGGCTTTGGTCACACTCTGGAAACACCATATATTTT. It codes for CASSPPVTPSAGLWSHSGNTIYF. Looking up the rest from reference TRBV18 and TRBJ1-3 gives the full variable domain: NAGVMQNPRHLVRRRGQEARLRCSPMKGHSHVYWYRQLPEEGLKFMVYLQKENIIDESGMPKERFSAEFPKEGPSILRIQQVVRGDSAAYFCASSPPVTPSAGLWSHSGNTIYFGEGSWLTVV.

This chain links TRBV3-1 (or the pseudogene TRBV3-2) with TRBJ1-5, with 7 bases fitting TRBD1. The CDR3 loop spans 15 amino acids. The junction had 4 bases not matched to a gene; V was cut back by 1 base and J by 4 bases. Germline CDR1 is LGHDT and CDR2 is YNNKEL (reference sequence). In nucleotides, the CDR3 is TGTGCCAGCAGCCAAGCCGGGACAGAGAATCAGCCCCAGCATTTT. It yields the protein CASSQAGTENQPQHF.

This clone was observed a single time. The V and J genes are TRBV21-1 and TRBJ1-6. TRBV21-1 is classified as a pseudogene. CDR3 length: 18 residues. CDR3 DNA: TGTGCCAGCAGCAAATCCCACCGGGGGAGCTCCTATAATTCACCCCTCCACTTT. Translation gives CASSKSHRGSSYNSPLHF.

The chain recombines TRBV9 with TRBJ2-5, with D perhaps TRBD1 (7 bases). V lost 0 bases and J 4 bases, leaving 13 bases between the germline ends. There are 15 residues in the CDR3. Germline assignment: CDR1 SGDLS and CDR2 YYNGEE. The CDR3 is CASSVGPGGPETQYF. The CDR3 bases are TGTGCCAGCAGCGTAGGGCCAGGGGGGCCAGAGACCCAGTACTTC.

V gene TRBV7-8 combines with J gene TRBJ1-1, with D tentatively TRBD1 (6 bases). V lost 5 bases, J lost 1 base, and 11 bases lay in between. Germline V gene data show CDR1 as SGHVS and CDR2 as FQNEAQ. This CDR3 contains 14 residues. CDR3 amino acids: CASSEPGQNTEAFF. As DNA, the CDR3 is TGTGCCAGCAGCGAACCGGGACAGAACACTGAAGCTTTCTTT.